This T cell receptor beta chain was profiled in a study of T cell responses to AZD1222 COVID-19 vaccine. Study results and caveats: The repertoires were collected only after the peak T cell response. In the spike-specific TCR repertoire, nearly half reportedly target unmutated variant regions. There were mostly white British donors and more females than males, and clonal diversity was possibly underestimated.

The assay was immunoSEQ multiplex PCR, and TCRdb's table has in-frame clones only and misses some. The sample includes 90,000 to 130,000 clones, 70% to 90% of them seen just once. V was clipped by 3 bases and J by 4 bases, with 15 bases between them. The CDR3 loop spans 15 amino acids. Germline loops: CDR1 LGHDT, CDR2 YNNKEL (reference sequence). A remark on this clone: Its antigen remains unidentified.

The V gene is TRBV3-1 (or the pseudogene TRBV3-2), the J gene TRBJ2-5, with a tentative D call TRBD2 (5 bases). This TCR was sampled from an adult who received the AZD1222 COVID-19 vaccine. The material sequenced was peripheral blood, taken 28 days after the second AZD1222 dose. The CDR3 coding sequence is TGTGCCAGCAGCCAGTCCATTGAGGGCGTAGAGACCCAGTACTTC. Translating it yields CASSQSIEGVETQYF.